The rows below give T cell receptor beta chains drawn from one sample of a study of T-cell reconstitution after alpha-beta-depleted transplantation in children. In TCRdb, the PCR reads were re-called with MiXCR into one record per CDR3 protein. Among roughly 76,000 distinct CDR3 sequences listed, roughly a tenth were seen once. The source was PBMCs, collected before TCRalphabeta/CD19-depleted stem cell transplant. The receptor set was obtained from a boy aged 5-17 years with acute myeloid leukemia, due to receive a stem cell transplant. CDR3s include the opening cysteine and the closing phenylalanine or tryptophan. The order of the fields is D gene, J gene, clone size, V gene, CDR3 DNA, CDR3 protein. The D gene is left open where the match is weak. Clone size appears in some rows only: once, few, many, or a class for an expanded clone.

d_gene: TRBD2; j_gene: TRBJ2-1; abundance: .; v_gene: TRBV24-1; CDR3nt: TGTGCCACCAGTGGCCAGCGGGGAGGAAGGAATGAGCAGTTCTTC; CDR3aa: CATSGQRGGRNEQFF
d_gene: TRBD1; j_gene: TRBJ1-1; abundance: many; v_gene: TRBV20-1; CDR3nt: TGCAGTGCTAGAGAAGTGGGACAGGGCGGTGGGGGCACTGAAGCTTTCTTT; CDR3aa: CSAREVGQGGGGTEAFF
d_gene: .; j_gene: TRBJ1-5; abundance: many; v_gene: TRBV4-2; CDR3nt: TGTGCCAGCAGCCAAGTTTTGGGGACAAATCAGCCCCAGCATTTT; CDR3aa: CASSQVLGTNQPQHF
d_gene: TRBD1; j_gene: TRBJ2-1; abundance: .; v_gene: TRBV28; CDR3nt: TGTGCCAGCAGTCCCGGGGACAGGGAATTTTTTTTTGAGCAGTTCTTC; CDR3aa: CASSPGDREFFFEQFF
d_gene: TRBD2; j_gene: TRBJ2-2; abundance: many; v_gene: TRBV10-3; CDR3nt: TGTGCCATCAGTGTAAAATTAGGACTAGCGGGAAACACCGGGGAGCTGTTTTTT; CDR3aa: CAISVKLGLAGNTGELFF
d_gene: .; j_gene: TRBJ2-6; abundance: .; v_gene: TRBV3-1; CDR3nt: TGTGCCAGCACTACCCGGACAGTCGGCTCTGGGGCCAACGTCCTGACTTTC; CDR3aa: CASTTRTVGSGANVLTF
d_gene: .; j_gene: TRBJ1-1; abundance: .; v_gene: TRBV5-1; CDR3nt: TGCGCCAGCAGTTCCCCAGGGAGCCTTGAAGCTTTCTTT; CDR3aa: CASSSPGSLEAFF
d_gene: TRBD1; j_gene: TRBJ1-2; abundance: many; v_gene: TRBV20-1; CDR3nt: TGCAGTGCTAGAGATTTGAGACAGGGGTTGCACTATGGCTACACCTTC; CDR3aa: CSARDLRQGLHYGYTF
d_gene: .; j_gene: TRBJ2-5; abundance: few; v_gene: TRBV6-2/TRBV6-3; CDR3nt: TGTGCCAGCAGTTTTCAGGGGCGACAAGAGACCCAGTACTTC; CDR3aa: CASSFQGRQETQYF
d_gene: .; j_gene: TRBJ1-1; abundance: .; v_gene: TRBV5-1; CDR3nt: TGCGCCAGCAGCTTGGGTCAGAGCACTGAAGCTTTCTTT; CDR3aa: CASSLGQSTEAFF
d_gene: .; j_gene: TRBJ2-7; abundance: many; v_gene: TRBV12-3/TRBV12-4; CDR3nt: TGTGCCAGCAGCTCCCTGGAGTTCTCCTACGAGCAGTACTTC; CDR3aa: CASSSLEFSYEQYF
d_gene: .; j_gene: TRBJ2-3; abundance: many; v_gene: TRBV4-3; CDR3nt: TGCGCCAGCAGCCAAACAGGAGTCCTCACAGATACGCAGTATTTT; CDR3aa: CASSQTGVLTDTQYF
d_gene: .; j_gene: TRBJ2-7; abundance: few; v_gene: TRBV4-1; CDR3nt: TGCGCCAGCAGCCAAGTCGGATCCTACGAGCAGTACTTC; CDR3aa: CASSQVGSYEQYF
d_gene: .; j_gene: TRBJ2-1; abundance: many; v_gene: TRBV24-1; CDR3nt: TGTGCCACCAGTGAGACCACAGGGTCCGAGCAGTTCTTC; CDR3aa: CATSETTGSEQFF
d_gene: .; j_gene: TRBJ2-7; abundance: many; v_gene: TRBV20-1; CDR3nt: TGCAGTGCTAGAGTAGCGAATGGGCTGGGCGAGCAGTACTTC; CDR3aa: CSARVANGLGEQYF
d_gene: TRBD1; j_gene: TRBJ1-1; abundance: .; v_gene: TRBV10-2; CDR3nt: TGCGCCAGCAGTGAGGTTCGGGGGACAGGGCTGAACACTGAAGCTTTCTTT; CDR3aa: CASSEVRGTGLNTEAFF
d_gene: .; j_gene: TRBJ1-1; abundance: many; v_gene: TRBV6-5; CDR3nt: TGTGCCAGCAAGCTGGCCGGGGAAGCTTTCTTT; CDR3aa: CASKLAGEAFF
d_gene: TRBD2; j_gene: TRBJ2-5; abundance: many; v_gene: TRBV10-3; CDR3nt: TGTGCCATCAGTGGGACTAGCGGGAGAGGGGAGACCCAGTACTTC; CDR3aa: CAISGTSGRGETQYF
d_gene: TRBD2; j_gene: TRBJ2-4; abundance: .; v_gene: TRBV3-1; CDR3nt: TGTGCCAGCAGCCAATTCTCCGGGACTAGCGGGAGGGTAAGAAAAAACATTCAGTACTTC; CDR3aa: CASSQFSGTSGRVRKNIQYF
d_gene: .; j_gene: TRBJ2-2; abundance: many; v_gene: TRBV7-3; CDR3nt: TGTGCCAGCAGCGAAACTCCCCCCGCCGGGGAGCTGTTTTTT; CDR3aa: CASSETPPAGELFF
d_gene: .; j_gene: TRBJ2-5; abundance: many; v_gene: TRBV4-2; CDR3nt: TGTGCCAGCAGCCCGCCGGGGCACCAAGAGACCCAGTACTTC; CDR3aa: CASSPPGHQETQYF
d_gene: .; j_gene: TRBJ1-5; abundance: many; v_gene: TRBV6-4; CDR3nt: TGTGCCAGCAGTGACCGCAGAGCAAGGACGGCTAGCAATCAGCCCCAGCATTTT; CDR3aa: CASSDRRARTASNQPQHF
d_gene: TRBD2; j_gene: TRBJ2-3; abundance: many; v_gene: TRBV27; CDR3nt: TGTGCCAGCGCTAGCGGGAGGGCCAGCACAGATACGCAGTATTTT; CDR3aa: CASASGRASTDTQYF
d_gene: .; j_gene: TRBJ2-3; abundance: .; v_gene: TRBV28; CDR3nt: TGTGCCAGCAGTTTAAGTCCCAGCCCCGGCACAGATACGCAGTATTTT; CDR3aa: CASSLSPSPGTDTQYF
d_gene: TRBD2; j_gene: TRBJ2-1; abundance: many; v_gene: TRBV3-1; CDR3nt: TGTGCCAGCAGCCCAACTAGCGGGAGGGCCGCCTACAATGAGCAGTTCTTC; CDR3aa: CASSPTSGRAAYNEQFF
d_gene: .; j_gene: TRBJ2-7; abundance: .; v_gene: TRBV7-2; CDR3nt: TGTGCCAGCAGCTTAGCGGGAGAAGTCTACGAGCAGTACTTC; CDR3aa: CASSLAGEVYEQYF
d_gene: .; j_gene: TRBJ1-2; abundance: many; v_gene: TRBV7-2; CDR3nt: TGTGCCAGCAGCCCGGGCTATGGCTACACCTTC; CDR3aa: CASSPGYGYTF
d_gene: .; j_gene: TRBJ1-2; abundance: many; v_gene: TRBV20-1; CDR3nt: TGCAGTGCTTGGACAACTTATGGCTACACCTTC; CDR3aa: CSAWTTYGYTF
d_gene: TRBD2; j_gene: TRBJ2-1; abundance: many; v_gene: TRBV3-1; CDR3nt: TGTGCCAGCAGCCGTGCACCGGGGGGCAATGAGCAGTTCTTC; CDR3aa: CASSRAPGGNEQFF
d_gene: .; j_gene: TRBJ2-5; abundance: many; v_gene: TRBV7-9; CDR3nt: TGTGCCAGCAGCTCTGGGGGACCCGAGACCCAGTACTTC; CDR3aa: CASSSGGPETQYF
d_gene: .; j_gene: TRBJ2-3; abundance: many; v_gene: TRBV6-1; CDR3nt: TGTGCCAGCACCCGAAGTGGGACAACCACAGATACGCAGTATTTT; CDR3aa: CASTRSGTTTDTQYF
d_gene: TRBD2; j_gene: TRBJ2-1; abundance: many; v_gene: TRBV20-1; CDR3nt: TGCAGTGCTTCCCGACGGGGTAGCGGGGTCGTGAAGCAGTTCTTC; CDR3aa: CSASRRGSGVVKQFF
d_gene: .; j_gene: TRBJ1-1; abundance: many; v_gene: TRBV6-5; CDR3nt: TGTGCCAGCAGTTACACCAAAACAGGGACGAACACTGAAGCTTTCTTT; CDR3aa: CASSYTKTGTNTEAFF
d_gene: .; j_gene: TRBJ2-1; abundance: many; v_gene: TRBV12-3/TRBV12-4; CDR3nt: TGTGCCAGCAGTTTCGAGGTATACAATGAGCAGTTCTTC; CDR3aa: CASSFEVYNEQFF
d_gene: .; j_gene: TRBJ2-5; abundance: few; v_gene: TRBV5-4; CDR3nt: TGTGCCAGCAGCTCGACGGTGGGAATCCAAGAGACCCAGTACTTC; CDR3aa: CASSSTVGIQETQYF
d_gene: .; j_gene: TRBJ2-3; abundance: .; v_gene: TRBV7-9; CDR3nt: TGTGCCAGCAGCTTAGCGGCGACGGAGGTTGCGCAGTATTTT; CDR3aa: CASSLAATEVAQYF
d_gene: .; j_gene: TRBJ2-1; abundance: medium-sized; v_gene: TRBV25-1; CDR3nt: TGTGCCAGCAGTGACGGGACTGCCCACACCTACAATGAGCAGTTCTTC; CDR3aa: CASSDGTAHTYNEQFF
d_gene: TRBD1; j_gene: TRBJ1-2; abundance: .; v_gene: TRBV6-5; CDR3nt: TGTGCCAGCAGTTATGGAGGGGGCAGGGGTCCGGGTGGCTACACCTTC; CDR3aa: CASSYGGGRGPGGYTF
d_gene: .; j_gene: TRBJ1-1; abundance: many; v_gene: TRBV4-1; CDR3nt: TGCGCCAGCAGCCAATTCCTCACGGCTGGCACTGAAGCTTTCTTT; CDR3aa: CASSQFLTAGTEAFF
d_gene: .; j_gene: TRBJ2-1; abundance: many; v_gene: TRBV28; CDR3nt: TGTGCCAGCAGTTTACCTCTCCCTAGCAATGAGCAGTTCTTC; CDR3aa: CASSLPLPSNEQFF
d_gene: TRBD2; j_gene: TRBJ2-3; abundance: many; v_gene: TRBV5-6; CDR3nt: TGTGCCAGCAGCTTGGTAGCGGGAGACGATACGCAGTATTTT; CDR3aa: CASSLVAGDDTQYF
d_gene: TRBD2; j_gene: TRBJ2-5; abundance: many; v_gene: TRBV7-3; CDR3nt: TGTGCCAGCAGCGCTAGCGGGAACCTCCAAGAGACCCAGTACTTC; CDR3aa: CASSASGNLQETQYF
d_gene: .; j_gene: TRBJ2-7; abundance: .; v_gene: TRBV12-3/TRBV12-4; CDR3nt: TGTGCCAGCAGTTTAGGTGCAGGCATGGTCTCTTACGAGCAGTACTTC; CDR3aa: CASSLGAGMVSYEQYF
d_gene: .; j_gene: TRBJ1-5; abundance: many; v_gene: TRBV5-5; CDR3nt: TGTGCCAGCAGCTTCGGGTCCTCGAATCAGCCCCAGCATTTT; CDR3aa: CASSFGSSNQPQHF
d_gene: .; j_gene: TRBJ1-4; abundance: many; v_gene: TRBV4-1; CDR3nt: TGCGCCAGCAGCCCGGCAGGGTACGAAAAACTGTTTTTT; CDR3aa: CASSPAGYEKLFF
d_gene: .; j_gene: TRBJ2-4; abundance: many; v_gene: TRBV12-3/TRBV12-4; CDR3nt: TGTGCCAGCAGTTTATCTCTAGCCAAAAACATTCAGTACTTC; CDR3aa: CASSLSLAKNIQYF
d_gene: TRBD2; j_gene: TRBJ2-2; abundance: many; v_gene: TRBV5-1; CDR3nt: TGCGCCAGCAGCTTGGAGCCCCCAGGCGTCGCGGGAGGGCAGGCCGGGGAGCTGTTTTTT; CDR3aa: CASSLEPPGVAGGQAGELFF
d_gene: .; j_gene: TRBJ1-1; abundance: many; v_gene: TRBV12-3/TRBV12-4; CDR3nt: TGTGCCAGCAGTTTAGACAGGGCGGTCATTACTGAAGCTTTCTTT; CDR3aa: CASSLDRAVITEAFF
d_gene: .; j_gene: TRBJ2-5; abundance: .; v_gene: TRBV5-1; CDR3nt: TGCGCCAGCAGCTTGGACGGGGTCCAAGAGACCCAGTACTTC; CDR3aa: CASSLDGVQETQYF
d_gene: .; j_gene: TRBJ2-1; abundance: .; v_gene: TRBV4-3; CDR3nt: TGCGCCAGCAGCCAAGAGTGGGACTCCCAGAATGAGCAGTTCTTC; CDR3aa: CASSQEWDSQNEQFF
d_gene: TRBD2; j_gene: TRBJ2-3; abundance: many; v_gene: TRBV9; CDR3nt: TGTGCCAGCAGCGTAGAGGGTAGCGGGACGACAGATACGCAGTATTTT; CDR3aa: CASSVEGSGTTDTQYF